One sample yielded the 19 T cell receptor beta chains listed below, sequenced in a study of blood T cell repertoires in COVID-19. The data were produced by immunoSEQ multiplex PCR, yet TCRdb's version contains in-frame clones alone and is incomplete. The repertoire has roughly 500,000 clones, around 89% of them found once; the top ten carry 1.5% to 2%. The sequenced sample was PBMCs or T cells enriched from blood (not recorded which). The origin of the receptors is a woman in her forties who had recovered from COVID-19.

The chain combines TRBV7-9 with TRBJ1-1; D unresolved. The CDR3 runs 12 residues. The germline V and J ends were trimmed by 5 bases and 5 bases, with 9 bases remaining between them. Germline V lookup: CDR1 SEHNR, CDR2 FQNEAQ (reference sequence). Written as DNA, the CDR3 is TGTGCCAGCAGCCCAGCGACGACTGAAGCTTTCTTT. This gives the protein CASSPATTEAFF.

This clone was picked up a small number of times. The chain couples TRBV24-1 to TRBJ2-3; 8 bases are shared with TRBD2. Per the germline V gene, CDR1 is KGHDR and CDR2 is SFDVKD. CDR3 length equals 15 residues. J was trimmed by 2 bases and V by 7 bases; bases with no gene match: 7. The chain's CDR3 is CATRGLGANTDTQYF. The CDR3 DNA reads as TGTGCCACCAGGGGACTAGGTGCCAACACAGATACGCAGTATTTT.

The chain couples TRBV5-6 to TRBJ1-3; 7 nucleotides match TRBD1. This CDR3 is built from 13 residues. V was clipped by 4 bases and J by 2 bases; unmatched bases: 0. Germline loops: CDR1 SGHDT, CDR2 YYEEEE. The CDR3 sequence is CASSQGAGNTIYF. The CDR3 DNA reads TGTGCCAGCAGCCAGGGGGCTGGAAACACCATATATTTT.

Here the CDR3 reads CASSLATPNTEAFF. In nucleotides, the CDR3 is TGCGCCAGCAGCTTGGCCACTCCGAACACTGAAGCTTTCTTT. The chain links TRBV5-1 to TRBJ1-1; D is unresolved. Trimming took 0 bases from V and 1 from J, leaving 7 bases between them. This CDR3 has 14 amino acids. Germline-derived CDR1 and CDR2 are SGHRS and YFSETQ. The entire variable domain, with the rest obtained from reference TRBV5-1 and TRBJ1-1, is as follows: KAGVTQTPRYLIKTRGQQVTLSCSPISGHRSVSWYQQTPGQGLQFLFEYFSETQRNKGNFPGRFSGRQFSNSRSEMNVSTLELGDSALYLCASSLATPNTEAFFGQGTRLTVV.

There are a few counts of this clone. The rearrangement joins TRBV5-1 to TRBJ1-6; 8 nucleotides line up with TRBD1. Germline CDR1 SGHRS, CDR2 YFSETQ. J was trimmed by 8 bases and V by 4 bases; bases with no gene match: 2. This CDR3 has 13 amino acids. In DNA form, the CDR3 reads TGCGCCAGCAGCACGGACAGGGATTCACCCCTCCACTTT. Encoded protein: CASSTDRDSPLHF.

The CDR3 here is CASSVSGGAGYGYTF. The CDR3 region has the DNA TGTGCCAGCAGCGTGTCAGGGGGCGCTGGCTATGGCTACACCTTC. The V gene is TRBV11-2, the J gene TRBJ1-2; TRBD1 agrees at 8 bases. The V and J ends lost 5 bases and 4 bases, in that order; junction bases with no gene match: 9. The germline gives CDR1 SGHAT, CDR2 FQNNGV. CDR3 size: 15 residues.

The J gene is TRBJ2-7, the V gene TRBV15, with TRBD1 identical over 9 bases. The CDR3 has 18 residues. The ends lost 0 bases at V and 3 bases at J; junction bases unmatched: 12. The germline V gene has CDR1 LNHNV and CDR2 YYDKDF (reference sequence). CDR3 in amino acids: CATSRDIWDRAGNYEQYF. CDR3 DNA: TGTGCCACCAGCAGAGATATTTGGGACAGGGCTGGGAACTACGAGCAGTACTTC.

This chain uses TRBV27 with TRBJ1-1; possibly TRBD1 for D (6 bases). Germline CDR1 reads MNHEY; CDR2 reads SMNVEV (reference sequence). This CDR3 comprises 13 residues. V was cut by 2 bases and J by 3 bases, with 7 bases left in between. CDR3 region: CASSLKGDTEAFF. CDR3 in DNA: TGTGCCAGCAGTTTAAAGGGGGACACTGAAGCTTTCTTT.

V is TRBV14 and J is TRBJ1-1; TRBD1 aligns across 8 bases. The CDR3 totals 19 residues. After removal of 1 base from V and 4 bases from J, the junction contained 17 bases not matched to a gene. Germline CDR1 and CDR2: SGHDN and FVKESK. In DNA form, the CDR3 reads TGTGCCAGCAGCCAAGTCCTGAGACAGGGGCCTAGGTCAGTCACTGAAGCTTTCTTT. Protein: CASSQVLRQGPRSVTEAFF.

The chain is built from TRBV18 and TRBJ1-5; the D is unclear. Germline assignment: CDR1 KGHSH and CDR2 LQKENI. The CDR3 is made up of 14 amino acids. Trimming left V 2 bases short and J 1 base short, with 6 bases between. Here the CDR3 DNA reads TGTGCCAGCTCACCAGATCTAAGCAATCAGCCCCAGCATTTT. Encoded protein: CASSPDLSNQPQHF.

V is TRBV18 and J is TRBJ1-2, with D possibly TRBD1 on 6 matching bases. The germline V and J ends were trimmed by 3 bases and 3 bases, with 11 bases remaining between them. The CDR3 covers 14 residues. The germline CDR1 and CDR2 sequences are KGHSH and LQKENI. CDR3 in amino acids: CASSPGTGYYGYTF. The CDR3, as DNA: TGTGCCAGCTCACCCGGCACAGGGTACTATGGCTACACCTTC.

V is TRBV10-1 and J is TRBJ2-1; TRBD2 might be the D (6 bases). Germline-derived CDR1 and CDR2 are WNHNN and SYGVQD (reference sequence). The CDR3 contains 13 residues. Trimming took 2 bases from V and 12 from J, leaving 14 bases between them. CDR3 protein: CASSEPPEGRQFF. The CDR3 DNA sequence: TGCGCCAGCAGTGAGCCACCGGAGGGTAGGCAGTTCTTC.

This rearrangement joins TRBV6-5 to TRBJ1-1; tentatively, D is TRBD1 (5 bases). The ends were cut back, 6 bases at V and 0 bases at J, with 8 bases in the middle. The CDR3 has 13 amino acids. The germline CDR1 and CDR2 sequences are MNHEY and SVGAGI. The CDR3, as DNA: TGTGCCAGCAGGCGGGGGATGAACACTGAAGCTTTCTTT. Residues: CASRRGMNTEAFF.

This sequence joins TRBV25-1 and TRBJ1-1, with D possibly TRBD1 on 6 matching bases. V dropped 7 bases and J dropped 4 bases, with 10 bases sitting between them. Looked up from germline, CDR1 is MGHDK and CDR2 is SYGVNS. This CDR3 is 12 amino acids long. The CDR3: CASTSGVTEAFF. The CDR3 nucleotides read TGTGCCAGCACCTCAGGGGTCACTGAAGCTTTCTTT.

The chain recombines TRBV9 with TRBJ2-1; D possibly corresponds to TRBD1 (6 bases). The CDR3 has 14 residues. Germline V CDR1 and CDR2: SGDLS, YYNGEE. V gave up 3 bases and J gave up 6 bases, with 13 bases separating them. In DNA form, the CDR3 reads TGTGCCAGCAGCGGGAATCTACAGGGCAATGAGCAGTTCTTC. Amino acid sequence: CASSGNLQGNEQFF.

The gene calls are TRBV12-3 or TRBV12-4 and TRBJ2-5; no reliable D call. Trimming stripped 3 bases from V and 0 bases from J, with 5 bases between. CDR3 length: 13 residues. Here the CDR3 DNA reads TGTGCCAGCAGTTTCCTTGACCAAGAGACCCAGTACTTC. It specifies CASSFLDQETQYF.

This clone was counted between two and nine times. V gene TRBV7-9 combines with J gene TRBJ2-2; 8 bases fit TRBD1. J gave up 0 bases and V 3 bases, and 6 bases lay outside the gene matches. The germline CDR1 and CDR2 sequences are SEHNR and FQNEAQ (reference sequence). CDR3 length: 17 amino acids. The CDR3 DNA reads as TGTGCCAGCAGCTTGGTCGGACAGGGACCGAACACCGGGGAGCTGTTTTTT. This gives the protein CASSLVGQGPNTGELFF. Looking up the rest from reference TRBV7-9 and TRBJ2-2 gives the full variable domain: DTGVSQNPRHKITKRGQNVTFRCDPISEHNRLYWYRQTLGQGPEFLTYFQNEAQLEKSRLLSDRFSAERPKGSFSTLEIQRTEQGDSAMYLCASSLVGQGPNTGELFFGEGSRLTVL.

This clone turned up a few times. V is TRBV12-5 and J is TRBJ1-1; perhaps TRBD1 as D (6 bases). Trimming stripped 5 bases from V and 2 bases from J, with 15 bases between. The CDR3 sequence is 15 residues long. Germline V CDR1 and CDR2: LGHNT, FRNRAP. The CDR3 loop reads CASGAPEDSNTEAFF. The CDR3 bases are TGTGCTAGTGGTGCGCCCGAGGACAGTAACACTGAAGCTTTCTTT.

V gene TRBV6-5 combines with J gene TRBJ2-7; 8 bases line up with TRBD2. There are 14 residues in the CDR3. Unmatched junction bases numbered 5, after V lost 5 bases and J lost 2 bases. The germline V gene encodes CDR1 MNHEY and CDR2 SVGAGI. In DNA form, the CDR3 reads TGTGCCAGCAGTAGCGGGGGATCAACCTACGAGCAGTACTTC. It specifies CASSSGGSTYEQYF.